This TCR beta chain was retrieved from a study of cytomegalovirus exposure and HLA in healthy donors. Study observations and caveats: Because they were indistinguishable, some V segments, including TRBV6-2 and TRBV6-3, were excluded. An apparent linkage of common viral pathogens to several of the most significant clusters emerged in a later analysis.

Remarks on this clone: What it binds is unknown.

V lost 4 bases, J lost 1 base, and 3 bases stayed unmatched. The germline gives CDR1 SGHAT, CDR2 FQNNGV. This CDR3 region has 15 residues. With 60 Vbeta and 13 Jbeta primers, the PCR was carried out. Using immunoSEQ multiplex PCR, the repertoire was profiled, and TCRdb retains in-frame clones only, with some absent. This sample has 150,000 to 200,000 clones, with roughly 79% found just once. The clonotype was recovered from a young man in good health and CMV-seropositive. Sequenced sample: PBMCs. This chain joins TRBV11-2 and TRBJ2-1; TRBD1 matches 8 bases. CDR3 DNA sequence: TGTGCCAGCAGCTACGACAGGGGTTCCTACAATGAGCAGTTCTTC. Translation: CASSYDRGSYNEQFF.